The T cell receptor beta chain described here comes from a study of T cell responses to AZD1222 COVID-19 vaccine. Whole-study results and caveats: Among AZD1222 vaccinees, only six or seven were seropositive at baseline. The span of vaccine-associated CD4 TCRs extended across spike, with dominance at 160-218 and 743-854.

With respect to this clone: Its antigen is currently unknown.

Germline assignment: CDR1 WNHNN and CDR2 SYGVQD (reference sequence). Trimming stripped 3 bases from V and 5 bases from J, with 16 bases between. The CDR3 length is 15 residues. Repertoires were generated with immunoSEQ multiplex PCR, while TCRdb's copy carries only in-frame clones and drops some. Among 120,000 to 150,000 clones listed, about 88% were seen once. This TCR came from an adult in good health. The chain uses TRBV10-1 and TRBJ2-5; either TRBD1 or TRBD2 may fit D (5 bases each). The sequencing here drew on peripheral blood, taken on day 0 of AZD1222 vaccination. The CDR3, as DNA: TGCGCCAGCAGTGAAGATACGGGGCGCATGGAGACCCAGTACTTC. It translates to CASSEDTGRMETQYF.